A single sample gave rise to the 8 T cell receptor beta chains below, sequenced in a study of cytomegalovirus exposure and HLA in healthy donors (TCRdb year 2017). The library was generated by the immunoSEQ multiplex PCR assay. For the multiplex PCR, a mixture combining 60 forward primers for TCR Vbeta segments and 13 reverse primers for TCR Jbeta segments was used. Here the immuneACCESS table is served through TCRdb, limited to in-frame sequences with V and J called. Missing clones are a known gap in these copies; in checked studies unresolved V genes cover under half, and the rest lacks a known reason. For this sample there are some 170,000 clones; 72% appear just once. The top ten constitute 2% to 3% of the sample. The sequencing input was PBMCs. These receptors were obtained from a human donor in good health.

The rearrangement links TRBV5-1 to TRBJ2-1; 10 bases are shared with TRBD2. Germline trimming cut 5 bases from V and 5 bases from J; bases unmatched to any gene: 7. CDR3 length: 15 residues. Looked up from germline, CDR1 is SGHRS and CDR2 is YFSETQ. The CDR3 bases are TGCGCCAGCAGACCTACTAGCGGGGTTAACAATGAGCAGTTCTTC. Encoded protein: CASRPTSGVNNEQFF.

The chain uses TRBV27 and TRBJ2-7; 12 bases match TRBD2. The CDR3 has 14 amino acids. V was clipped by 6 bases and J by 3 bases; unmatched bases: 3. Per germline, CDR1 MNHEY and CDR2 SMNVEV (reference sequence). DNA of the CDR3: TGTGCCAGCAGCCAGACTAGCGGGGGCTACGAGCAGTACTTC. Its protein product is CASSQTSGGYEQYF.

The chain couples TRBV19 to TRBJ1-1; D ambiguous. Trimming took off 6 bases at V and 1 base at J, with 9 bases between the two ends. Germline CDR1 LNHDA, CDR2 SQIVND (reference sequence). The CDR3 totals 13 residues. This chain's CDR3 is CASRAGRNTEAFF. The CDR3 DNA sequence: TGTGCCAGTAGGGCTGGGCGGAACACTGAAGCTTTCTTT.

This chain joins TRBV6-1 and TRBJ2-5, with D possibly TRBD1 on 6 matching bases. The V gene lost 4 bases and the J gene lost 4 bases, with 10 bases spanning the gap. The CDR3 consists of 13 residues. Germline values: CDR1 MNHNS, CDR2 SASEGT. The DNA of the CDR3 is TGTGCCAGCAGTGGGGACAACCCAGAGACCCAGTACTTC. Translating gives CASSGDNPETQYF.

In nucleotides, the CDR3 is TGTGCCAGCAGGTTGGGGACAGGGGGCATCTATGGCTACACCTTC. Encoded protein: CASRLGTGGIYGYTF. This sequence joins TRBV27 and TRBJ1-2, with TRBD1 matching over 12 bases. Looked up from germline, CDR1 is MNHEY and CDR2 is SMNVEV (reference sequence). The CDR3 sequence is 15 residues long. Unmatched junction bases numbered 6, after V lost 6 bases and J lost 4 bases.

This clone occurred a few times. This chain links TRBV5-1 with TRBJ2-3, with D perhaps matching TRBD1 (6 bases). The CDR3 has 13 amino acids. Trimming took 0 bases from V and 6 from J, leaving 8 bases between them. Germline-derived CDR1 and CDR2 are SGHRS and YFSETQ. In nucleotides, the CDR3 is TGCGCCAGCAGCTTGGCAGGGGTGGATACGCAGTATTTT. Encoded protein: CASSLAGVDTQYF.

There are a few counts of this clone. The V gene is TRBV2, the J gene TRBJ2-7; D perhaps matches TRBD1 (5 bases). The germline gives CDR1 SNHLY, CDR2 FYNNEI. V dropped 8 bases and J dropped 2 bases, with 10 bases sitting between them. There are 12 residues in the CDR3. CDR3 residues: CASGRATYEQYF. Here the CDR3 DNA reads TGTGCCAGCGGCAGGGCCACCTACGAGCAGTACTTC. Drawing the rest from reference TRBV2 and TRBJ2-7, the complete variable domain is EPEVTQTPSHQVTQMGQEVILRCVPISNHLYFYWYRQILGQKVEFLVSFYNNEISEKSEIFDDQFSVERPDGSNFTLKIRSTKLEDSAMYFCASGRATYEQYFGPGTRLTVT.

The chain couples TRBV2 to TRBJ1-5; D gene unclear. This CDR3 is 13 amino acids long. Germline V lookup: CDR1 SNHLY, CDR2 FYNNEI. Trimming took 2 bases from V and 6 from J, leaving 8 bases between them. The CDR3 DNA reads as TGTGCCAGCAGTGAACGACGGGGTCAGCCCCAGCATTTT. It translates to CASSERRGQPQHF.